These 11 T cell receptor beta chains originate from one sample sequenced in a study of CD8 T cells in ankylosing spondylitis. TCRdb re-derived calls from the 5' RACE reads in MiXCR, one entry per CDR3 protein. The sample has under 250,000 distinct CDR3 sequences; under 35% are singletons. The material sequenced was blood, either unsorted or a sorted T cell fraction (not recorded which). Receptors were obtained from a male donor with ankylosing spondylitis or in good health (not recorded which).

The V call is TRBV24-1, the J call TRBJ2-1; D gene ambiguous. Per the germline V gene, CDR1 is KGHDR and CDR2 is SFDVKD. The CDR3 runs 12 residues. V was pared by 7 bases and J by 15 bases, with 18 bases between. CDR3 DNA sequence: TGTGCCACCAGCGACGACTCCCGTACCCCGTTCTTC. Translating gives CATSDDSRTPFF.

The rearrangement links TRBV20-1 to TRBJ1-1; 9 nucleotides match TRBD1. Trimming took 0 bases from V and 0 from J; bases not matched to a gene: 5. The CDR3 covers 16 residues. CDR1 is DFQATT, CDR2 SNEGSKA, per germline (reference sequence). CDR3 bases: TGCAGTGCTAGAGACCGGGACAGGGTTATGAACACTGAAGCTTTCTTT. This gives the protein CSARDRDRVMNTEAFF.

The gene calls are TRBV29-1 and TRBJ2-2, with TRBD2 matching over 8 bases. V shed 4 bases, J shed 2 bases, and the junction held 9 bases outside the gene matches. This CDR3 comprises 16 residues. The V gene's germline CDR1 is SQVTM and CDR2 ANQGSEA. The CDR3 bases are TGCAGCGTTGTTAGTGCGGGAGGCCTTAACACCGGGGAGCTGTTTTTT. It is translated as CSVVSAGGLNTGELFF.

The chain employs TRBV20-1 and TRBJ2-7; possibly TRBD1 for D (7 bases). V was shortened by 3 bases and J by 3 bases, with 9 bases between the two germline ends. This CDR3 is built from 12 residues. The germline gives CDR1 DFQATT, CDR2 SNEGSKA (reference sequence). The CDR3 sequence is CSARQGGYEQYF. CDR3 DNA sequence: TGCAGTGCTAGGCAGGGGGGCTACGAGCAGTACTTC.

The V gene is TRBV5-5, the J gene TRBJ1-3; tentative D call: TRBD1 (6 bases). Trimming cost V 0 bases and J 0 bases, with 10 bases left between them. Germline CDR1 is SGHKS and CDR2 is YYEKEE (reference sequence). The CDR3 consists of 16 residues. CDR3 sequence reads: CASSLDGQNSGNTIYF. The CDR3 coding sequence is TGTGCCAGCAGCTTGGACGGACAGAACTCTGGAAACACCATATATTTT.

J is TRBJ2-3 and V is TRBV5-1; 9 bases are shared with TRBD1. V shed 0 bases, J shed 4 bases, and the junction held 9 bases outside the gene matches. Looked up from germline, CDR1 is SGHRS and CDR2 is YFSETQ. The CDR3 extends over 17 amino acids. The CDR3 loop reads CASSLAPPGQGPDTQYF. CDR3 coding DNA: TGCGCCAGCAGCTTGGCACCGCCGGGACAGGGACCAGATACGCAGTATTTT.

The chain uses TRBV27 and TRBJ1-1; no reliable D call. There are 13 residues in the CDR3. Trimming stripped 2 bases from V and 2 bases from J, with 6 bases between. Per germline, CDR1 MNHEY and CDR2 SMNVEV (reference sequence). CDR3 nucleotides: TGTGCCAGCAGTTTAGGGTACAACACTGAAGCTTTCTTT. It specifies CASSLGYNTEAFF.

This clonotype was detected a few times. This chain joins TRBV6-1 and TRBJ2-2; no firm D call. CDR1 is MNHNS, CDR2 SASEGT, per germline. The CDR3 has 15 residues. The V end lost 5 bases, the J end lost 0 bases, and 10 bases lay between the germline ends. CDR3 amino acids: CASSLKEPNTGELFF. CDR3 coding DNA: TGTGCCAGCAGTCTTAAAGAACCGAACACCGGGGAGCTGTTTTTT.

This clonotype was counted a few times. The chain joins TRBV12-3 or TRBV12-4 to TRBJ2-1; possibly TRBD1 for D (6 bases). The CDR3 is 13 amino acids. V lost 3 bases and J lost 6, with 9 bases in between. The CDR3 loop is CASSLGHLNEQFF. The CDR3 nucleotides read TGTGCCAGCAGTTTGGGACACCTCAATGAGCAGTTCTTC.

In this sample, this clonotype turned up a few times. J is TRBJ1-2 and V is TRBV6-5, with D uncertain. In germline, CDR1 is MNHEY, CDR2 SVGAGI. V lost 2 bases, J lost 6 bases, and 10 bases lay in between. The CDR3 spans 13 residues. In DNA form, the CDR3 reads TGTGCCAGCAGTTACCCCGGAAGGGATGGCTACACCTTC. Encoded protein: CASSYPGRDGYTF.

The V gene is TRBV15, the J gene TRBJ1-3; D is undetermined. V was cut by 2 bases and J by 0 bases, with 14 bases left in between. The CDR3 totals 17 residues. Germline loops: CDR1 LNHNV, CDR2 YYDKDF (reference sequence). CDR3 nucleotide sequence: TGTGCCACCAGCAGACCTTACACAACACTCTCTGGAAACACCATATATTTT. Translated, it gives CATSRPYTTLSGNTIYF.